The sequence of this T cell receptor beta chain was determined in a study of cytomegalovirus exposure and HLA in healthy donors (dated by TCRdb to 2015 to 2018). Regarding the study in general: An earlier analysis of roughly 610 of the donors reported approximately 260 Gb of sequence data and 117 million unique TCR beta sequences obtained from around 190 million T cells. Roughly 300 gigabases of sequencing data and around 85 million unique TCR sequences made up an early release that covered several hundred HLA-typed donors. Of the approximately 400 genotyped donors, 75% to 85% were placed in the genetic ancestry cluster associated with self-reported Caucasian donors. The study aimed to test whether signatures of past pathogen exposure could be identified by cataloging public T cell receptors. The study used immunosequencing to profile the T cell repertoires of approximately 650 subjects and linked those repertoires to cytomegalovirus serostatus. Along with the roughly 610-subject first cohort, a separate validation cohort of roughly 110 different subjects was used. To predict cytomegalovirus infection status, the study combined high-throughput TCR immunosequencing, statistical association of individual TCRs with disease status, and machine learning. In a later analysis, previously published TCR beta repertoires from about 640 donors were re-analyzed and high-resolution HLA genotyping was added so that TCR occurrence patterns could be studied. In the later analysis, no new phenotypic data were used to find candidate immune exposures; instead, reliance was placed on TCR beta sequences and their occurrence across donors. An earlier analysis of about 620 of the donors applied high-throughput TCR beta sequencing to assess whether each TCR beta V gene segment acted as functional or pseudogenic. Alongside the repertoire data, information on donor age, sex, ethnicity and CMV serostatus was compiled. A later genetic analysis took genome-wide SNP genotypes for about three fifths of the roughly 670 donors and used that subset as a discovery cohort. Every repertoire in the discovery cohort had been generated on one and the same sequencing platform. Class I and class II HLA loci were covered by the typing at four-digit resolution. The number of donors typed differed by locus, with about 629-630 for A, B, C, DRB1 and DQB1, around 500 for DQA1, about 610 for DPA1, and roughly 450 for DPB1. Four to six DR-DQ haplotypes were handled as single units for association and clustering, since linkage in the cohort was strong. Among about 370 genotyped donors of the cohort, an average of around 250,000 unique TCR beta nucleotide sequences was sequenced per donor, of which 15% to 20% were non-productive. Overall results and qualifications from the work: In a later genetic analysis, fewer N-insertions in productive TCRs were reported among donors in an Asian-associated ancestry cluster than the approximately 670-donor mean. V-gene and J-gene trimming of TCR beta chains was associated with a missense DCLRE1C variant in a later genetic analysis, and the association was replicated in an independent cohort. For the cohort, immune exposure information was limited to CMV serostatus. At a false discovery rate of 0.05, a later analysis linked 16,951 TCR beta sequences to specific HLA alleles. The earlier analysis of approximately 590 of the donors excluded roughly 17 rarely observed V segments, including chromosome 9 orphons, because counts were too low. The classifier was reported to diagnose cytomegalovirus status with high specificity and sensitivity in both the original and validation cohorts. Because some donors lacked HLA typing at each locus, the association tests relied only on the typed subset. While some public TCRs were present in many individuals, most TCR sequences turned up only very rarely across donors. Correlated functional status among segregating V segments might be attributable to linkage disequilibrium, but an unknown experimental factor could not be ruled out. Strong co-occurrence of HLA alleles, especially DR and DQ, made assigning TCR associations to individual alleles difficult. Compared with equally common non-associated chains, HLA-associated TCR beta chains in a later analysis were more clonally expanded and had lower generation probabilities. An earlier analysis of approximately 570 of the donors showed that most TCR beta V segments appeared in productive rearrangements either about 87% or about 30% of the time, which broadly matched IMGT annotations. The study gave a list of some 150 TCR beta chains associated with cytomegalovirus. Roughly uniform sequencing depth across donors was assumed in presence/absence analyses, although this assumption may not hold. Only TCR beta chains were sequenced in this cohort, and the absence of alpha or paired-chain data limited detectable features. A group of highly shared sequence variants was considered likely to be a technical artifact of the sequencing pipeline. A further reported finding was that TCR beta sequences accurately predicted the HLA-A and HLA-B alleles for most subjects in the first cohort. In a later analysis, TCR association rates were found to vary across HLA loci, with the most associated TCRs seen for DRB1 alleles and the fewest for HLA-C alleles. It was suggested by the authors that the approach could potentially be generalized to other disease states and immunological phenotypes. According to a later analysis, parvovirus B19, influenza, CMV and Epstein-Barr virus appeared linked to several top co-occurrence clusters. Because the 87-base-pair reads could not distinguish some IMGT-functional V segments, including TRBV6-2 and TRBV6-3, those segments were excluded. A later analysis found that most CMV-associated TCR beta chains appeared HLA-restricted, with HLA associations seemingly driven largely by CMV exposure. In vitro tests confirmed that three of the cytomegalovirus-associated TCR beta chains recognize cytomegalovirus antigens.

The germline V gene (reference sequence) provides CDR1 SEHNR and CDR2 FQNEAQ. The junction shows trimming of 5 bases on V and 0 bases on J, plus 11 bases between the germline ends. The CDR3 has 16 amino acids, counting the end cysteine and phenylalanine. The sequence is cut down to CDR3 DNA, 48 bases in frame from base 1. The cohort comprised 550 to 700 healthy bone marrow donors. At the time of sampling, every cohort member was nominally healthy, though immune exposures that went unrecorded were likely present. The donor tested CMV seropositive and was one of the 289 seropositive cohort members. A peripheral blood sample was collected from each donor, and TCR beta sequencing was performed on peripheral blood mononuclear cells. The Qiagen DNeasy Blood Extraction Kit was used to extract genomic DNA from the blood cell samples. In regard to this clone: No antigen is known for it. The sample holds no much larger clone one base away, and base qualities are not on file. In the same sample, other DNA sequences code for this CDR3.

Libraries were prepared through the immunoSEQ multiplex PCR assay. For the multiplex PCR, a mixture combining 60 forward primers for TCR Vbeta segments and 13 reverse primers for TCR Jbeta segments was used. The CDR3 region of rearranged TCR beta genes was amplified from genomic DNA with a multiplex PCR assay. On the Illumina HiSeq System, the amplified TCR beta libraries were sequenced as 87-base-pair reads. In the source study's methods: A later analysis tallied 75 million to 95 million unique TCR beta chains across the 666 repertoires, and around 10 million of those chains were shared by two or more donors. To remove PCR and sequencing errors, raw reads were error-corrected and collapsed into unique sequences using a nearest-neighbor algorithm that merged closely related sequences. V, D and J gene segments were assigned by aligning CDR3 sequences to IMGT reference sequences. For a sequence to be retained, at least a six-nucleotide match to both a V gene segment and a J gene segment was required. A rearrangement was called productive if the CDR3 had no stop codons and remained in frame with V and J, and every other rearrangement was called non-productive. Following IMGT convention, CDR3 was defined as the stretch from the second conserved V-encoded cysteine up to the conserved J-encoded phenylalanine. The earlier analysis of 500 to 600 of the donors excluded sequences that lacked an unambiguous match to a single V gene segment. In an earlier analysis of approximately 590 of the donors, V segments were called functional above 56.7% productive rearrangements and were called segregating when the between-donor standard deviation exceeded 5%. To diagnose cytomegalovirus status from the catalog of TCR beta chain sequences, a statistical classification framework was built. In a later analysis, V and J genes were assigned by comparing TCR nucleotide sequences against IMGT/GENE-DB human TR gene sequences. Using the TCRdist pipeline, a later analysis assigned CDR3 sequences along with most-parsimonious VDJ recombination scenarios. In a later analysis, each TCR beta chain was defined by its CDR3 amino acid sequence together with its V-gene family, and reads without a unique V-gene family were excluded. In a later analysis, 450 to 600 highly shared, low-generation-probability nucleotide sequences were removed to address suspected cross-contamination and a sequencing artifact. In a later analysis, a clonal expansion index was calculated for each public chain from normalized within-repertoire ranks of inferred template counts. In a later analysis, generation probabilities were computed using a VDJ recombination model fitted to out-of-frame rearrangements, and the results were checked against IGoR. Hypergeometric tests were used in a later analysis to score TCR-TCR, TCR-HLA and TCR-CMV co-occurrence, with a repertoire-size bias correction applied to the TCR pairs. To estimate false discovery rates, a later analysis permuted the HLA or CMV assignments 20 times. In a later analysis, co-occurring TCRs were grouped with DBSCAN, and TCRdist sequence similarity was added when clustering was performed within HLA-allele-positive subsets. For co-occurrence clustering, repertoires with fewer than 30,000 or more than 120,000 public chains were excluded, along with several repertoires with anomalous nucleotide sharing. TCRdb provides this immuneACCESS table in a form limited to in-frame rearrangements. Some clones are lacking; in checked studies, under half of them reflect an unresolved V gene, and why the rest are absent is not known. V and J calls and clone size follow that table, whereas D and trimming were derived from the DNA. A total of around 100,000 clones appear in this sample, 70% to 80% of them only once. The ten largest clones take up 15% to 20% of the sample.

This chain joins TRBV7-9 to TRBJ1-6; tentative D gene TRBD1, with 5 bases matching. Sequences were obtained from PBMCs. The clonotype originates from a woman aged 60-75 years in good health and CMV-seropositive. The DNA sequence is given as TGTGCCAGCAGCCCCCAGGGTGGCTCCTATAATTCACCCCTCCACTTT. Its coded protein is CASSPQGGSYNSPLHF.